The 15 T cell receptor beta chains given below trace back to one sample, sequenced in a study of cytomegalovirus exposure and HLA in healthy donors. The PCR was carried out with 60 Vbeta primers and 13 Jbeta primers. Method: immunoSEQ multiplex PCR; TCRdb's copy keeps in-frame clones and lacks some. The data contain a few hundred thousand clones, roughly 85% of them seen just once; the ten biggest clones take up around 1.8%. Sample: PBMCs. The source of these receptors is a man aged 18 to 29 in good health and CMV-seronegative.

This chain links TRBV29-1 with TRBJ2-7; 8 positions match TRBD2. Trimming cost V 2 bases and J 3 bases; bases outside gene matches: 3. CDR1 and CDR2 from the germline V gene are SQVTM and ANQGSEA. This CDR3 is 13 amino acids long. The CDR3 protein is CSVELAGFYEQYF. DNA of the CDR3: TGCAGCGTTGAACTAGCGGGTTTCTACGAGCAGTACTTC.

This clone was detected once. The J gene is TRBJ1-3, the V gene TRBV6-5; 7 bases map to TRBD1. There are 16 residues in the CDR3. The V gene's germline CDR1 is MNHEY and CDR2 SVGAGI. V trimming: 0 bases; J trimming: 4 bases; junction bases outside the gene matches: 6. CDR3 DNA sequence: TGTGCCAGCAGTTACTCGGGGACAGCAGGGGGAAACACCATATATTTT. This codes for CASSYSGTAGGNTIYF.

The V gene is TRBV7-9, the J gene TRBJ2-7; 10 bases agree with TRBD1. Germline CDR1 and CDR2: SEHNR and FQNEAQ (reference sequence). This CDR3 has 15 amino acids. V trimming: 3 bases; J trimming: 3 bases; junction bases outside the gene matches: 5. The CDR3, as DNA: TGTGCCAGCAGCTTTGGGACAGGGGCCGTCTACGAGCAGTACTTC. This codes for CASSFGTGAVYEQYF.

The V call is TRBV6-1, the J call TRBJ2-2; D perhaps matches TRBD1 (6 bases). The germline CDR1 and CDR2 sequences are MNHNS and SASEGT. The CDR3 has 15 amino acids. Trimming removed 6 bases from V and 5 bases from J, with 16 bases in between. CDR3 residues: CASRELQGRTGELFF. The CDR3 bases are TGTGCCAGCAGGGAATTACAGGGTCGAACCGGGGAGCTGTTTTTT.

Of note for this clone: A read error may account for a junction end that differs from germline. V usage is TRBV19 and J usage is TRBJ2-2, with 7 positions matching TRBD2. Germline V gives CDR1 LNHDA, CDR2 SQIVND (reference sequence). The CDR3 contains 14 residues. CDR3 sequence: CASSMGGTTEELFF. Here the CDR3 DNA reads TGTGCCAGTAGTATGGGAGGGACCACCGAGGAGCTGTTTTTT.

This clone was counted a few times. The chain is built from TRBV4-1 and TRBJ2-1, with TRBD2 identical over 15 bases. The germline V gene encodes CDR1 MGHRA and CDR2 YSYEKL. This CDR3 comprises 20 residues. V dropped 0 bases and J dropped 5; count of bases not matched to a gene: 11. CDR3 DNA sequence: TGCGCCAGCAGCCAAGATCCAGGGACTAGCGGGAGGCGGGGAAACAATGAGCAGTTCTTC. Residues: CASSQDPGTSGRRGNNEQFF.

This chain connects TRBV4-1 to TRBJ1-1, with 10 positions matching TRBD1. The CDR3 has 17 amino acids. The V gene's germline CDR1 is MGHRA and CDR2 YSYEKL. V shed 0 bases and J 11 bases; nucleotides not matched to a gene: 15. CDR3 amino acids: CASSQDSWQGGQGLAFF. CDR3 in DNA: TGCGCCAGCAGCCAAGATTCGTGGCAAGGGGGACAGGGGCTGGCTTTCTTT.

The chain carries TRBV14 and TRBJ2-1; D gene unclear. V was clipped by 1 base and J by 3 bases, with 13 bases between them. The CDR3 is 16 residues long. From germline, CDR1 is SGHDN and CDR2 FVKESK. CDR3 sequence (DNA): TGTGCCAGCAGCCAAGTTCCCCATTCGGGCTACAATGAGCAGTTCTTC. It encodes CASSQVPHSGYNEQFF.

This CDR3 reads CASSIGRDRDGTQYF. The DNA for the CDR3 is TGTGCCAGTAGTATAGGGAGGGACAGGGATGGGACCCAGTACTTC. This sequence joins TRBV19 and TRBJ2-5, with 9 bases that match TRBD1. With V trimmed by 1 base and J by 7 bases, 7 bases remained unmatched. Germline lookup yields CDR1 LNHDA and CDR2 SQIVND (reference sequence). This CDR3 is 15 amino acids long. Combining the CDR3 with reference TRBV19 and TRBJ2-5 gives the whole variable domain DGGITQSPKYLFRKEGQNVTLSCEQNLNHDAMYWYRQDPGQGLRLIYYSQIVNDFQKGDIAEGYSVSREKKESFPLTVTSAQKNPTAFYLCASSIGRDRDGTQYFGPGTRLLVL.

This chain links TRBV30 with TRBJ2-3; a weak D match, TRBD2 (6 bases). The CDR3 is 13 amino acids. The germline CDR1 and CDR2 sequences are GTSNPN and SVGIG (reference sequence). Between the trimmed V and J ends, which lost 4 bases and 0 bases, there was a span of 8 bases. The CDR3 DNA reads TGTGCCTGGACCGGGACTAGCACAGATACGCAGTATTTT. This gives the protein CAWTGTSTDTQYF.

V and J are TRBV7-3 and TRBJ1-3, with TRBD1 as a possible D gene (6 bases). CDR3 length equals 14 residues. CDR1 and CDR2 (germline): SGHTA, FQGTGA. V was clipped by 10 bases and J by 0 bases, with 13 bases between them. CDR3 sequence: CATRTASSGNTIYF. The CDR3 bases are TGTGCCACCCGGACAGCCAGCTCTGGAAACACCATATATTTT.

CDR3 bases: TGTGCCTGGGACAGGGCGACGGGGATATCCAATCAGCCCCAGCATTTT. It yields the protein CAWDRATGISNQPQHF. The chain links TRBV30 to TRBJ1-5, with 7 bases fitting TRBD1. CDR3 length equals 16 residues. The V gene end was trimmed by 5 bases and the J gene end by 3 bases; junction bases not matched to a gene: 13. CDR1 GTSNPN and CDR2 SVGIG come from the germline V gene (reference sequence).

CDR3 coding DNA: TGCAGCGTTCTAGGACTAGCGGGAGGACCCTCCTACGAGCAGTACTTC. Protein: CSVLGLAGGPSYEQYF. The chain employs TRBV29-1 and TRBJ2-7; 14 bases are a match to TRBD2. The trim removed 5 bases at V and 0 bases at J, leaving 6 bases unmatched. CDR3 size: 16 residues. In germline, CDR1 is SQVTM, CDR2 ANQGSEA.

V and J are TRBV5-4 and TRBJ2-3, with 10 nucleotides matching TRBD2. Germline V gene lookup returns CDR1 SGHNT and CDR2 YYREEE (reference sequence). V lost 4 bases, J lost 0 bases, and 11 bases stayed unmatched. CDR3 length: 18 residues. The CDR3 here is CASSPGLAMASSTDTQYF. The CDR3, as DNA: TGTGCCAGCAGCCCGGGACTAGCGATGGCCTCTAGCACAGATACGCAGTATTTT.

The CDR3, as DNA: TGCGCCAGCAGTCAATCTAGGAAGGGACAGGGAGCATACACCGGGGAGCTGTTTTTT. This encodes CASSQSRKGQGAYTGELFF. The chain links TRBV23-1 to TRBJ2-2; 9 nucleotides align to TRBD1. TRBV23-1 is designated an ORF whose function remains uncertain. V trimming: 0 bases; J trimming: 3 bases; junction bases outside the gene matches: 11. The CDR3 runs to 19 residues.